The 30 T cell receptor beta chains below come from one sample, sequenced in a study of cytomegalovirus exposure and HLA in healthy donors. Primers: 60 Vbeta forward and 13 Jbeta reverse. Assay used: immunoSEQ multiplex PCR; TCRdb lists only in-frame clones, some missing. The profile shows about 160,000 clones, 70% to 90% of them singletons. The specimen was PBMCs. The receptors originated from a woman under 40 in good health and CMV-seronegative.

The chain couples TRBV7-6 to TRBJ2-7; tentative D call: TRBD2 (6 bases). Per germline, CDR1 SGHVS and CDR2 FNYEAQ. V lost 5 bases to trimming and J lost 3 bases, with 14 bases between them. The CDR3 is made up of 14 amino acids. The CDR3 loop is CASSPRLGNYEQYF. The CDR3 DNA is TGTGCCAGCAGCCCCAGACTAGGAAACTACGAGCAGTACTTC. The complete variable domain, with remaining parts taken from reference TRBV7-6 and TRBJ2-7, reads GAGVSQSPRYKVTKRGQDVALRCDPISGHVSLYWYRQALGQGPEFLTYFNYEAQQDKSGLPNDRFSAERPEGSISTLTIQRTEQRDSAMYRCASSPRLGNYEQYFGPGTRLTVT.

The rearrangement joins TRBV18 to TRBJ2-5, with 9 nucleotides matching TRBD1. Germline V gene sequence: CDR1 KGHSH, CDR2 LQKENI. This CDR3 spans 14 amino acids. Trimming cost V 4 bases and J 5 bases; bases outside gene matches: 5. CDR3 coding DNA: TGTGCCAGCTCACGTACAGGGGGCTGGGAGACCCAGTACTTC. This translates into CASSRTGGWETQYF.

This clone appeared a single time. This CDR3 reads CASSLRSFGQGYGYTF. CDR3 coding DNA: TGTGCCAGCAGCTTAAGGAGCTTTGGGCAGGGGTATGGCTACACCTTC. The rearrangement uses TRBV11-2 and TRBJ1-2; D possibly corresponds to TRBD1 (6 bases). V lost 2 bases to trimming and J lost 5 bases, with 18 bases between them. CDR1 is SGHAT, CDR2 FQNNGV, per germline. The CDR3 contains 16 residues.

The V and J genes are TRBV10-2 and TRBJ2-2; 7 positions agree with TRBD2. CDR1 is WSHSY, CDR2 SAAADI, per germline. Losses at the gene ends were 3 bases for V and 3 bases for J; bases not matched to a gene: 7. The CDR3 sequence is 16 residues long. CDR3: CASSEGASGYTGELFF. DNA for the CDR3: TGCGCCAGCAGTGAAGGGGCTAGCGGTTACACCGGGGAGCTGTTTTTT.

The chain is built from TRBV30 and TRBJ2-7; TRBD1 aligns across 7 bases. This CDR3 contains 13 residues. Germline lookup yields CDR1 GTSNPN and CDR2 SVGIG (reference sequence). Unmatched junction bases numbered 8, after V lost 3 bases and J lost 6 bases. In nucleotides, the CDR3 is TGTGCCTGGAGCGACGTAACAGGGGTCGAGCAGTACTTC. Translating it yields CAWSDVTGVEQYF.

The gene calls are TRBV28 and TRBJ2-2, with TRBD2 identical over 14 bases. The germline V gene encodes CDR1 MDHEN and CDR2 SYDVKM. J lost 4 bases, V lost 8 bases, and 9 bases had no gene match. This CDR3 has 17 residues. The CDR3 sequence is CASGTSGSPRGTGELFF. For the CDR3, the DNA is TGTGCCAGCGGGACTAGCGGGAGCCCCCGGGGCACCGGGGAGCTGTTTTTT. The complete variable domain, with remaining parts taken from reference TRBV28 and TRBJ2-2, reads DVKVTQSSRYLVKRTGEKVFLECVQDMDHENMFWYRQDPGLGLRLIYFSYDVKMKEKGDIPEGYSVSREKKERFSLILESASTNQTSMYLCASGTSGSPRGTGELFFGEGSRLTVL.

The chain combines TRBV7-9 with TRBJ1-2; 9 nucleotides align to TRBD1. After removal of 1 base from V and 6 bases from J, the junction contained 3 bases not matched to a gene. Germline CDR1 is SEHNR and CDR2 is FQNEAQ (reference sequence). The CDR3 has 14 amino acids. The DNA for the CDR3 is TGTGCCAGCAGCTTAGGGACAGGGGTCCATGGCTACACCTTC. Translating gives CASSLGTGVHGYTF. The whole variable domain, filled in from reference TRBV7-9 and TRBJ1-2, reads DTGVSQNPRHKITKRGQNVTFRCDPISEHNRLYWYRQTLGQGPEFLTYFQNEAQLEKSRLLSDRFSAERPKGSFSTLEIQRTEQGDSAMYLCASSLGTGVHGYTFGSGTRLTVV.

The V and J genes are TRBV7-2 and TRBJ2-1; 8 nucleotides agree with TRBD2. The V gene's germline CDR1 is SGHTA and CDR2 FQGNSA. J gave up 7 bases and V 1 base, and 6 bases lay outside the gene matches. The CDR3 covers 15 residues. This CDR3 reads CASSLVGAGDNEQFF. CDR3 nucleotides: TGTGCCAGCAGCTTAGTCGGAGCGGGGGATAATGAGCAGTTCTTC.

Regarding this clone: The same CDR3 also results from other DNA sequences found in this sample. The chain is built from TRBV19 and TRBJ1-4; 9 positions agree with TRBD1. The CDR3 sequence is 14 residues long. V shed 8 bases and J 8 bases; nucleotides not matched to a gene: 9. Germline CDR1 and CDR2: LNHDA and SQIVND (reference sequence). CDR3 coding DNA: TGTGCCAGTCGGGAAACAGGGGGCGGAGAAAAACTGTTTTTT. Amino acid sequence: CASRETGGGEKLFF.

Only a few counts were recorded for this clone. The gene calls are TRBV5-1 and TRBJ2-3; 7 nucleotides agree with TRBD1. The V gene's germline CDR1 is SGHRS and CDR2 YFSETQ. The CDR3 has 13 residues. Losses at the gene ends were 9 bases for V and 4 bases for J; bases not matched to a gene: 8. The CDR3 bases are TGCGCCACCAGGGACAGTTCGGCAGATACGCAGTATTTT. Residues: CATRDSSADTQYF.

The rearrangement uses TRBV5-5 and TRBJ2-4; 7 positions match TRBD2. The CDR3 contains 18 residues. J lost 5 bases, V lost 3 bases, and 17 bases had no gene match. Per germline, CDR1 SGHKS and CDR2 YYEKEE (reference sequence). The CDR3 DNA is TGTGCCAGCAGCTACGGACTGATCATGGATGGGAGGGAAAACATTCAGTACTTC. Protein sequence: CASSYGLIMDGRENIQYF.

This clone was detected only once. The chain is built from TRBV27 and TRBJ2-1, with unresolved D. This CDR3 comprises 11 residues. Trimming shortened V by 2 bases and J by 9 bases, and 5 bases separated the two germline ends. The V gene's germline CDR1 is MNHEY and CDR2 SMNVEV (reference sequence). Here the CDR3 DNA reads TGTGCCAGCAGTTTAACGGGTGAGCAGTTCTTC. Protein: CASSLTGEQFF.

This clone was recorded only once. The rearrangement joins TRBV19 to TRBJ1-2, with TRBD1 matching 7 bases. CDR3 length: 15 residues. Germline trimming cut 9 bases from V and 4 bases from J; bases unmatched to any gene: 14. The V gene's germline CDR1 is LNHDA and CDR2 SQIVND (reference sequence). The chain's CDR3 is CASASGGLGGYGYTF. CDR3 DNA sequence: TGTGCCAGCGCTTCAGGGGGGCTAGGTGGCTATGGCTACACCTTC.

The rearrangement joins TRBV7-2 to TRBJ2-1, with D perhaps TRBD1 (6 bases). This CDR3 region has 13 residues. Germline CDR1 and CDR2: SGHTA and FQGNSA. Trimming shortened V by 4 bases and J by 9 bases, and 13 bases separated the two germline ends. CDR3 sequence: CASSYQQGGEQFF. In nucleotides, the CDR3 is TGTGCCAGCAGCTACCAACAGGGCGGTGAGCAGTTCTTC.

The CDR3 here is CSVKDRGSLMNTEAFF. The CDR3, as DNA: TGCAGCGTCAAGGACAGGGGAAGCCTCATGAACACTGAAGCTTTCTTT. The J gene is TRBJ1-1, the V gene TRBV29-1; 9 bases map to TRBD1. V shed 6 bases and J 0 bases; nucleotides not matched to a gene: 11. This CDR3 is 16 amino acids long. Germline V CDR1 and CDR2: SQVTM, ANQGSEA. Drawing the rest from reference TRBV29-1 and TRBJ1-1, the complete variable domain is SAVISQKPSRDICQRGTSLTIQCQVDSQVTMMFWYRQQPGQSLTLIATANQGSEATYESGFVIDKFPISRPNLTFSTLTVSNMSPEDSSIYLCSVKDRGSLMNTEAFFGQGTRLTVV.

This rearrangement joins TRBV6-5 to TRBJ1-3, with no clear D. The V end lost 0 bases, the J end lost 0 bases, and 9 bases lay between the germline ends. CDR1 and CDR2 (germline): MNHEY, SVGAGI. The CDR3 has 16 amino acids. CDR3 in amino acids: CASSYSRSHSGNTIYF. Here the CDR3 DNA reads TGTGCCAGCAGTTACTCCAGGTCTCACTCTGGAAACACCATATATTTT.

The chain employs TRBV7-2 and TRBJ2-1; maybe TRBD1 (5 bases). This CDR3 is 15 amino acids long. The germline V gene has CDR1 SGHTA and CDR2 FQGNSA. The V gene lost 1 base and the J gene lost 10 bases, with 17 bases spanning the gap. This chain's CDR3 is CASSLDGRVLREQFF. In DNA form, the CDR3 reads TGTGCCAGCAGCTTAGATGGCAGGGTACTAAGAGAGCAGTTCTTC.

The chain is built from TRBV7-8 and TRBJ2-5; possibly TRBD1 for D (6 bases). Between the trimmed V and J ends, which lost 1 base and 1 base, there was a span of 19 bases. This CDR3 is 18 amino acids long. Germline loops: CDR1 SGHVS, CDR2 FQNEAQ. This chain's CDR3 is CASSLGGETEGGQETQYF. The CDR3 coding sequence is TGTGCCAGCAGCTTAGGAGGGGAGACCGAAGGGGGCCAAGAGACCCAGTACTTC. The full variable domain, with the rest looked up from reference TRBV7-8 and TRBJ2-5, is GAGVSQSPRYKVAKRGQDVALRCDPISGHVSLFWYQQALGQGPEFLTYFQNEAQLDKSGLPSDRFFAERPEGSVSTLKIQRTQQEDSAVYLCASSLGGETEGGQETQYFGPGTRLLVL.

The chain joins TRBV5-1 to TRBJ2-5; TRBD1 agrees at 11 bases. Per the germline V gene, CDR1 is SGHRS and CDR2 is YFSETQ. The V gene end was trimmed by 4 bases and the J gene end by 4 bases; junction bases not matched to a gene: 6. This CDR3 comprises 15 residues. CDR3 protein: CASSPAGTGGETQYF. CDR3 bases: TGCGCCAGCAGCCCCGCCGGGACAGGGGGAGAGACCCAGTACTTC.

The rearrangement links TRBV15 to TRBJ1-2, with TRBD1 identical over 7 bases. V shed 0 bases and J 1 base; nucleotides not matched to a gene: 5. In germline, CDR1 is LNHNV, CDR2 YYDKDF (reference sequence). This CDR3 has 16 residues. The CDR3 here is CATSRDLGQNNYGYTF. The CDR3 DNA is TGTGCCACCAGCAGAGACTTGGGACAGAATAACTATGGCTACACCTTC.

This clone was seen once. Relative to the germline gene, one junction end is altered; a read error may explain this. The V gene is TRBV7-8, the J gene TRBJ1-1, with a possible D match to TRBD1 (5 bases). The length of the CDR3 is 14 residues. The germline V gene has CDR1 SGHVS and CDR2 FQNEAQ. The chain's CDR3 is CASGLVQGNAEAFF. As DNA, the CDR3 is TGTGCCAGCGGCTTAGTGCAGGGCAACGCTGAAGCTTTCTTT.

V usage is TRBV4-3 and J usage is TRBJ2-1, with a possible D match to TRBD2 (5 bases). This CDR3 is 15 amino acids long. From germline, CDR1 is LGHNA and CDR2 YSLEER. V lost 6 bases, J lost 4 bases, and 16 bases lay in between. In DNA form, the CDR3 reads TGCGCCAGCAGTGGAGGCCTACCCCAATACAATGAGCAGTTCTTC. It specifies CASSGGLPQYNEQFF.

For the CDR3, the DNA is TGTGCCAGCAGCTTGGACGGTAACTATGGCTACACCTTC. Its protein product is CASSLDGNYGYTF. The chain joins TRBV5-5 to TRBJ1-2; unclear D gene. CDR1 is SGHKS and CDR2 is YYEKEE in the germline V gene (reference sequence). CDR3 length equals 13 residues. Trimming shortened V by 0 bases and J by 1 base, and 4 bases separated the two germline ends. Full variable domain (missing parts from reference TRBV5-5 and TRBJ1-2): DAGVTQSPTHLIKTRGQQVTLRCSPISGHKSVSWYQQVLGQGPQFIFQYYEKEERGRGNFPDRFSARQFPNYSSELNVNALLLGDSALYLCASSLDGNYGYTFGSGTRLTVV.

The V call is TRBV5-1, the J call TRBJ2-1, with D perhaps TRBD2 (6 bases). CDR1 is SGHRS and CDR2 is YFSETQ in the germline V gene. The CDR3 is 15 residues long. Between the trimmed V and J ends, which lost 2 bases and 5 bases, there was a span of 14 bases. CDR3 region: CASSLTAGTDNEQFF. CDR3 coding DNA: TGCGCCAGCAGCTTAACGGCGGGAACTGACAATGAGCAGTTCTTC.

This chain uses TRBV30 with TRBJ1-5, with D unclear. V dropped 3 bases and J dropped 1 base, with 10 bases sitting between them. Per germline, CDR1 GTSNPN and CDR2 SVGIG (reference sequence). The CDR3 is 14 residues long. The CDR3 loop reads CAWRGDSSNQPQHF. In nucleotides, the CDR3 is TGTGCCTGGAGGGGAGACTCCAGCAATCAGCCCCAGCATTTT. The whole variable domain, filled in from reference TRBV30 and TRBJ1-5, reads SQTIHQWPATLVQPVGSPLSLECTVEGTSNPNLYWYRQAAGRGLQLLFYSVGIGQISSEVPQNLSASRPQDRQFILSSKKLLLSDSGFYLCAWRGDSSNQPQHFGDGTRLSIL.

The chain uses TRBV6-1 and TRBJ2-5; 8 positions agree with TRBD2. TRBJ2-7 matches the DNA end more closely, so the J call is doubtful. The CDR3 sequence is 14 residues long. The germline V gene encodes CDR1 MNHNS and CDR2 SASEGT. CDR3 region: CASSPGLDNDEQYF. For the CDR3, the DNA is TGTGCCAGCAGTCCGGGACTAGACAACGACGAGCAGTACTTC.

This chain joins TRBV27 and TRBJ2-3, with D unresolved. V was shortened by 3 bases and J by 2 bases, with 9 bases between the two germline ends. Germline V lookup: CDR1 MNHEY, CDR2 SMNVEV (reference sequence). The CDR3 totals 14 residues. The CDR3: CASSFSEDTDTQYF. The CDR3 DNA reads as TGTGCCAGCAGTTTCTCTGAGGACACAGATACGCAGTATTTT.

CDR3 nucleotide sequence: TGCGCCAGCAGCCCTAGGACAGACACTGAAGCTTTCTTT. It yields the protein CASSPRTDTEAFF. This rearrangement joins TRBV5-1 to TRBJ1-1, with D possibly TRBD1 on 6 matching bases. V was cut by 4 bases and J by 3 bases, with 10 bases left in between. This CDR3 contains 13 residues. Germline V CDR1 and CDR2: SGHRS, YFSETQ. The whole variable domain, remainder taken from reference TRBV5-1 and TRBJ1-1, is KAGVTQTPRYLIKTRGQQVTLSCSPISGHRSVSWYQQTPGQGLQFLFEYFSETQRNKGNFPGRFSGRQFSNSRSEMNVSTLELGDSALYLCASSPRTDTEAFFGQGTRLTVV.

The rearrangement links TRBV5-1 to TRBJ2-5, with 9 bases identical to TRBD2. V lost 3 bases and J lost 4; bases outside the gene matches: 13. The CDR3 sequence is 17 residues long. Germline values: CDR1 SGHRS, CDR2 YFSETQ. CDR3 DNA: TGCGCCAGCAGCTGGGGGGGGAAAGCGGGGGGCCGAGAGACCCAGTACTTC. The encoded protein is CASSWGGKAGGRETQYF.

This clone was counted a single time. The gene calls are TRBV4-2 and TRBJ2-7, with D perhaps TRBD2 (6 bases). The CDR3 loop spans 14 amino acids. The germline V and J ends were trimmed by 4 bases and 6 bases, with 16 bases remaining between them. The germline V gene has CDR1 LGHNA and CDR2 YNFKEQ. Written as DNA, the CDR3 is TGTGCCAGCAGCCCTGAGACTACTAGCACCGAGCAGTACTTC. It is translated as CASSPETTSTEQYF.